Listed below are T cell receptor beta chains from one sample, sequenced in a study of T-cell memory formation after mild COVID-19. TCRdb reanalysed the 5' RACE reads using MiXCR and keeps one entry per CDR3 protein. The sample has 350,000 or so distinct CDR3 sequences; 10% to 15% are singletons. Sequencing was done on a sample of PBMCs or a T cell subset sorted from them (not recorded which). Receptors originate from a man younger than 35 who had mild COVID-19 (a few samples of this study predate the infection). Cell type and time point are not known. The CDR3 runs from the conserved cysteine through the conserved F or W. D genes are given only for firm matches. Some rows have no size entry. The others give once, few or many, or a class for an expanded clone.

v_gene,d_gene,abundance,j_gene,CDR3aa,CDR3nt
TRBV5-1,TRBD2,NA,TRBJ2-1,CASSLDLAGGREQFF,TGCGCCAGCAGCTTGGATCTAGCGGGGGGGCGGGAGCAGTTCTTC
TRBV12-3/TRBV12-4,NA,many,TRBJ2-3,CASKSASDFPTDTQYF,TGTGCCAGCAAGTCAGCCTCGGACTTCCCCACAGATACGCAGTATTTT
TRBV12-3/TRBV12-4,TRBD1,many,TRBJ2-5,CASSFRTGGETQYF,TGTGCCAGCAGTTTTCGGACAGGGGGGGAGACCCAGTACTTC
TRBV7-8,NA,many,TRBJ1-2,CASSLGQRQGYTF,TGTGCCAGCAGCTTGGGGCAGCGGCAGGGCTACACCTTC
TRBV28,NA,NA,TRBJ2-7,CASAPPTGSSSYEQYF,TGTGCCAGCGCCCCCCCGACGGGGTCAAGCTCCTACGAGCAGTACTTC
TRBV5-1,NA,many,TRBJ2-1,CASRLGGYSYNEQFF,TGCGCCAGCAGGCTAGGGGGTTACTCCTACAATGAGCAGTTCTTC
TRBV7-2,TRBD2,few,TRBJ2-1,CASSPRLAGGTEQFF,TGTGCCAGCAGCCCTCGGTTAGCGGGGGGGACTGAGCAGTTCTTC
TRBV29-1,NA,few,TRBJ2-5,CSVNWWERQETQYF,TGCAGCGTTAATTGGTGGGAGAGGCAAGAGACCCAGTACTTC
TRBV27,NA,few,TRBJ1-5,CASSLDGGRQPQHF,TGTGCCAGCAGTTTAGACGGGGGACGTCAGCCCCAGCATTTT
TRBV11-2,NA,few,TRBJ2-1,CASSFPRRSEQFF,TGTGCCAGCAGCTTTCCGCGGCGGAGTGAGCAGTTCTTC
TRBV24-1,TRBD1,many,TRBJ2-5,CATRQGSVGTQYF,TGTGCCACCAGACAGGGGAGTGTCGGGACCCAGTACTTC
TRBV7-2,NA,few,TRBJ2-6,CASSLAVLGANVLTF,TGTGCCAGCAGCTTAGCGGTGCTAGGGGCCAACGTCCTGACTTTC
TRBV7-6,NA,many,TRBJ2-3,CASSLDRDFPDTQYF,TGTGCCAGCAGCTTAGACAGGGACTTTCCAGATACGCAGTATTTT
TRBV6-5,NA,many,TRBJ1-5,CASSYSRVQNQPQHF,TGTGCCAGCAGTTATAGCAGGGTTCAAAATCAGCCCCAGCATTTT
TRBV11-1,NA,NA,TRBJ2-7,CASSFDLTSSYEQYF,TGTGCCAGCAGCTTCGACCTTACGAGCTCCTACGAGCAGTACTTC
TRBV4-3,TRBD1,NA,TRBJ1-2,CASSPLPGQSFYGYTF,TGCGCCAGCAGCCCACTTCCGGGACAGAGCTTCTATGGCTACACCTTC
TRBV6-5,NA,few,TRBJ2-7,CASSYVQGGEQYF,TGTGCCAGCAGTTATGTACAGGGAGGCGAGCAGTACTTC
TRBV6-1,NA,NA,TRBJ1-2,CASSVSEYGYTF,TGTGCCAGCAGTGTTTCTGAGTATGGCTACACCTTC